These T cell receptor beta chains were read from a single sample in a study of early T cells in non-severe SARS-CoV-2 infection. One entry per CDR3 protein results from TCRdb running MiXCR on the 5' RACE reads. The sample includes 65,000 to 80,000 distinct CDR3 sequences, about 11% seen only once; the top ten take over 3.5%. Sequenced: whole blood. These receptor sequences come from an adult who was a healthcare worker with PCR-confirmed SARS-CoV-2 infection or an uninfected control (not recorded which). Each CDR3 is given with its conserved first and last residue. A D gene is named only where the DNA matches it firmly. Part of the rows lack a size; the others show once, few, many or a class for expanded clones.

TRBV18,few,TRBJ1-5,.,TGTGCCAGCTCACCAGGGGTTTACAATCAGCCCCAGCATTTT,CASSPGVYNQPQHF
TRBV6-2/TRBV6-3,.,TRBJ1-6,.,TGTGCCAGCAGTTACCCCACGGGACGGACGGGAGTCCTCCACTTT,CASSYPTGRTGVLHF
TRBV7-2,.,TRBJ2-1,TRBD2,TGTGCCAGCAGCTTTAGACCTAGCGGGTTTAGGAATGAGCAGTTCTTC,CASSFRPSGFRNEQFF
TRBV6-4,few,TRBJ2-2,.,TGTGCCAGCAGTGACTGGAACACCGGGGAGCTGTTTTTT,CASSDWNTGELFF
TRBV11-2,.,TRBJ1-2,.,TGTGCCAGCAGCGCCCTGAGTGCGGGAAGTACCCGTCATGGCTACACCTTC,CASSALSAGSTRHGYTF
TRBV10-2,.,TRBJ2-5,.,TGCGCCAGCAGGGCTCCTCAAGAGACCCAGTACTTC,CASRAPQETQYF
TRBV20-1,many,TRBJ1-1,.,TGCAGTGCTAGAGCCCACCTAGGGGGGAACACTGAAGCTTTCTTT,CSARAHLGGNTEAFF
TRBV11-2,.,TRBJ2-3,TRBD1,TGTGCCAGCAGCACACACAGGGGGCGCGCAGATACGCAGTATTTT,CASSTHRGRADTQYF
TRBV11-2,.,TRBJ2-6,.,TGTGCCAGCAGCTTAGAAACCCTGGCGGGGGCCAACGTCCTGACTTTC,CASSLETLAGANVLTF
TRBV5-1,.,TRBJ1-5,.,TGCGCCAGCAGCTTGAACGGGGAAGGCAATCAGCCCCAGCATTTT,CASSLNGEGNQPQHF
TRBV7-2,.,TRBJ2-3,TRBD2,TGTGCCAGCAGCCCCTGGACTAGCGGACGCACAGATACGCAGTATTTT,CASSPWTSGRTDTQYF
TRBV5-4,many,TRBJ1-1,.,TGTGCCAGCAGCTTCACAGGAGGGGGTCAAAACACTGAAGCTTTCTTT,CASSFTGGGQNTEAFF
TRBV20-1,many,TRBJ1-4,.,TGCAGTGCTAGAGGGATTGAAAAACTGTTTTTT,CSARGIEKLFF
TRBV12-3/TRBV12-4,few,TRBJ1-1,.,TGTGCCAGCAATACTCTAGACAAGAACACTGAAGCTTTCTTT,CASNTLDKNTEAFF
TRBV6-5,.,TRBJ2-7,TRBD1,TGTGCCAGCAAACAGGGGCCCTACGAGCAGTACTTC,CASKQGPYEQYF
TRBV3-1,many,TRBJ1-2,.,TGTGCCAGCAGCCAAGATGGCAGGTCCAACTATGGCTACACCTTC,CASSQDGRSNYGYTF
TRBV4-2,many,TRBJ1-2,TRBD1,TGTGCCAGCAGCCAAGATGTTGTGGGGGGACAGGCCCCTAACTATGGCTACACCTTC,CASSQDVVGGQAPNYGYTF
TRBV5-5,few,TRBJ2-4,TRBD1,TGTGCCAGCAGCTTGGAAGGACAGGGAGTTCAGTACTTC,CASSLEGQGVQYF
TRBV6-6,.,TRBJ2-5,TRBD2,TGTGCCAGCCGACGGACTAGCGTCCAAGAGACCCAGTACTTC,CASRRTSVQETQYF
TRBV7-2,few,TRBJ1-6,TRBD1,TGTGCCAGCAGGGTGGCAGGGGGCCTCTATAATTCACCCCTCCACTTT,CASRVAGGLYNSPLHF
TRBV7-7,.,TRBJ2-1,TRBD2,TGTGCTAGCAGCGCGGGGCGGGGGACCTCCTACAATGAGCAGTTCTTC,CASSAGRGTSYNEQFF
TRBV2,.,TRBJ2-1,TRBD1,TGTGCCAGCAGTACCGACAGGGACGGACGAAATGAGCAGTTCTTC,CASSTDRDGRNEQFF
TRBV4-2,.,TRBJ1-2,.,TGTGCCAGCAGCCAAGCCCCGGGCCTCCCCACGTATGGCTACACCTTC,CASSQAPGLPTYGYTF
TRBV7-9,many,TRBJ1-2,TRBD1,TGTGCCAGCAGCTTAGCCCAGGGGGCTAACTATGGCTACACCTTC,CASSLAQGANYGYTF
TRBV7-9,few,TRBJ1-3,TRBD1,TGTGCCAGCAGCCCTTGGACAGGGAAGGTCTCTGGAAACACCATATATTTT,CASSPWTGKVSGNTIYF
TRBV7-9,many,TRBJ1-3,TRBD1,TGTGCCAGCAGCTTTACCATCGGACAGGGAGGAAACACCATATATTTT,CASSFTIGQGGNTIYF
TRBV19,.,TRBJ1-4,.,TGTGCCAGTACCCCGGGAGGGGCCATAGCTAATGAAAAACTGTTTTTT,CASTPGGAIANEKLFF
TRBV10-3,few,TRBJ2-5,.,TGTGCCATCAGTGAGTCGACAGGAGGGGAGACCCAGTACTTC,CAISESTGGETQYF
TRBV12-3/TRBV12-4,many,TRBJ1-5,.,TGTGCCAGCAGTTTCTCGGGGAGCAATCAGCCCCAGCATTTT,CASSFSGSNQPQHF
TRBV11-2,few,TRBJ2-7,.,TGTGCCAGCAGCTCGGGAAACCTGGTCGAGCAGTACTTC,CASSSGNLVEQYF
TRBV5-6,many,TRBJ2-1,.,TGTGCCAGCAGCATGTTGGGACCCTGGGATGAGCAGTTCTTC,CASSMLGPWDEQFF
TRBV5-6,.,TRBJ2-7,TRBD1,TGTGCCAGCAGCCCGCGCTGGACAGGGGACTTCTACGAGCAGTACTTC,CASSPRWTGDFYEQYF
TRBV9,.,TRBJ2-6,TRBD1,TGTGCCAGCAGCGTAAGGGACAGGGGATATGGGGCCAACGTCCTGACTTTC,CASSVRDRGYGANVLTF
TRBV12-3/TRBV12-4,few,TRBJ2-7,TRBD1,TGTGCCAGCAGGACGGGACAGGGCTACGAGCAGTACTTC,CASRTGQGYEQYF
TRBV6-2/TRBV6-3,once,TRBJ2-7,.,TGTGCCAGCGAGACGGGACTCCCCTCCGAGCAGTACTTC,CASETGLPSEQYF
TRBV30,few,TRBJ1-1,.,TGTGCCTGGAGCCGGAACACTGAAGCTTTCTTT,CAWSRNTEAFF
TRBV6-6,.,TRBJ2-7,.,TGTGCCAGCAGTTCCATAGGGGCTCAGATCTACGAGCAGTACTTC,CASSSIGAQIYEQYF
TRBV29-1,.,TRBJ1-5,.,TGCAGCGTTGAAGAGGGTAATAGCAATCAGCCCCAGCATTTT,CSVEEGNSNQPQHF
TRBV7-6,many,TRBJ2-2,.,TGTGCCAGCAGCTTAGTGGGACCCACCGGGGAGCTGTTTTTT,CASSLVGPTGELFF
TRBV29-1,few,TRBJ1-2,.,TGCAGCGTGCGACTCGAAGCCATATATGGCTACACCTTC,CSVRLEAIYGYTF
TRBV5-1,.,TRBJ1-1,TRBD1,TGCGCCAGCAGCCACGGACAGGGGGAGGGCACTGAAGCTTTCTTT,CASSHGQGEGTEAFF
TRBV18,.,TRBJ2-1,.,TGTGCCAGCTCACCGGACATCTACAATGAGCAGTTCTTC,CASSPDIYNEQFF
TRBV12-3/TRBV12-4,many,TRBJ2-1,TRBD2,TGTGCCAGCAGTTTGCGGCGGGGGGAATCATTATCCTACAATGAGCAGTTCTTC,CASSLRRGESLSYNEQFF
TRBV5-1,many,TRBJ1-6,.,TGCGCCAGCAGCTTGGATCAGGGGACGAATTCACCCCTCCACTTT,CASSLDQGTNSPLHF
TRBV3-1,.,TRBJ1-4,.,TGTGCCAGCAGCCAGGGACCGGGCGATGGAAAACTGTTTTTT,CASSQGPGDGKLFF
TRBV6-2/TRBV6-3,many,TRBJ2-2,TRBD2,TGTGCCAGCAGTTACGGGACTAGTATCACCGGGGAGCTGTTTTTT,CASSYGTSITGELFF